This T cell receptor beta chain was documented in a study of CD8+ T cells in alopecia areata. Points from the study as a whole: Normal-skin resident alphabeta T cells also appear among scalp sample sequences.

This clone was counted a few times. The target antigen is unknown. RNA extraction was followed by reverse transcription into cDNA, which acted as the sequencing template. Measured with immunoSEQ multiplex PCR; TCRdb has only the in-frame clones, and not every one. This table holds approximately 98,000 clones, about 60% found once. The TCR sequence derives from a human donor with alopecia areata. The material sequenced was NKG2D-low CD8+ T cells sorted from blood.

Written as DNA, the CDR3 is TGTGCCAGCAGCGGAGCGGTCCAAGAGACCCAGTACTTC. Translated, it gives CASSGAVQETQYF. The gene calls are TRBV28 and TRBJ2-5; tentatively, D is TRBD2 (5 bases). Per germline, CDR1 MDHEN and CDR2 SYDVKM. The CDR3 runs to 13 residues. V lost 6 bases and J lost 1, with 9 bases in between.